This T cell receptor (beta chain) was sequenced during a study of T cell responses to AZD1222 COVID-19 vaccine. General study results and limits: Possibly, clonal diversity was underestimated; donors were largely white British and included more females. Every sample of the repertoires postdated the peak T cell response. Targeting of unmutated variant regions was reportedly seen in nearly half of spike-specific TCRs.

Germline V lookup: CDR1 LNHDA, CDR2 SQIVND (reference sequence). The CDR3 extends over 14 amino acids. Losses at the gene ends were 10 bases for V and 6 bases for J; bases not matched to a gene: 14. Here immunoSEQ multiplex PCR was the method, and the copy in TCRdb shows in-frame clones only, minus some. The table lists some 140,000 clones, 85% to 90% of them singletons. With respect to this clone: As yet, its antigen is unknown.

This receptor was identified in an adult in good health. The chain employs TRBV19 and TRBJ2-7; 8 bases match TRBD2. The sequencing used peripheral blood, collected on day 0 of MenACWY control vaccination. The CDR3 DNA follows: TGTGCCACCCGTAACCGGGGGGGTGAGGTCGAGCAGTACTTC. It is translated as CATRNRGGEVEQYF. The whole variable domain, remainder taken from reference TRBV19 and TRBJ2-7, is DGGITQSPKYLFRKEGQNVTLSCEQNLNHDAMYWYRQDPGQGLRLIYYSQIVNDFQKGDIAEGYSVSREKKESFPLTVTSAQKNPTAFYLCATRNRGGEVEQYFGPGTRLTVT.